The entry below describes one T cell receptor (beta chain). Original processing notes: Estimation of nucleated cell counts was performed using reference gene primer amplification. Measured with immunoSEQ multiplex PCR; TCRdb has only the in-frame clones, and not every one. From that table come the V and J calls and clone size; the DNA was used to work out D and trimming. The table lists fewer than 200,000 clones, just under 85% of them singletons. The sample originates from a study of blood T cell repertoires in COVID-19. Study information: The United States, Italy and Spain were the sources of the acute and convalescent COVID-19 samples. Sample material is recorded as cDNA or gDNA derived from T cells, B-cell-depleted T cells, or PBMCs.

V gave up 5 bases and J gave up 8 bases, with 15 bases separating them. This CDR3 has 13 amino acids. This TCR came from a man aged 40-49 years who had recovered from COVID-19. The chain carries TRBV12-3 or TRBV12-4 and TRBJ1-1, with D possibly TRBD1 on 5 matching bases. The sequencing input was peripheral blood. The CDR3 is CASSPPTVLEAFF. In DNA form, the CDR3 reads TGTGCCAGCAGTCCCCCGACAGTCCTCGAAGCTTTCTTT.